Listed here are 17 T cell receptor beta chains from one sample, sequenced in a study of OX40 agonist ivuxolimab in advanced cancers. Using immunoSEQ multiplex PCR, the repertoire was profiled, and TCRdb retains in-frame clones only, with some absent. The sample consists of about 90,000 clones, roughly 87% of them appearing once. The sequences come from CD4+ or CD8+ T cells sorted from blood, collected in a trial of the OX40 agonist ivuxolimab. The receptor set was obtained from an adult with an advanced solid tumor such as melanoma, head and neck, liver or kidney cancer.

V is TRBV16 and J is TRBJ1-1; D is ambiguous. CDR1 and CDR2 (germline): KGHSY, FQNENV. The V end lost 2 bases, the J end lost 2 bases, and 6 bases lay between the germline ends. The CDR3 sequence is 13 residues long. CDR3 sequence reads: CASSQRANTEAFF. CDR3 coding DNA: TGTGCCAGCAGCCAAAGGGCAAACACTGAAGCTTTCTTT.

This clone was detected only a few times. The rearrangement links TRBV7-2 to TRBJ1-6; 7 bases map to TRBD1. Germline V gene sequence: CDR1 SGHTA, CDR2 FQGNSA. This CDR3 is built from 15 residues. V shed 4 bases and J 9 bases; nucleotides not matched to a gene: 9. This CDR3 is CASSSQTGRISPLHF. CDR3 coding DNA: TGTGCCAGCAGCTCTCAGACAGGGAGGATTTCACCCCTCCACTTT.

This clone appeared a few times. The V call is TRBV30, the J call TRBJ2-6; D unclear. The CDR3 spans 15 residues. Germline-derived CDR1 and CDR2 are GTSNPN and SVGIG (reference sequence). The V gene lost 2 bases and the J gene lost 0 bases, with 8 bases spanning the gap. CDR3 protein: CAWSRDNSGANVLTF. In DNA, the CDR3 is TGTGCCTGGAGTAGGGATAACTCTGGGGCCAACGTCCTGACTTTC. Based on the CDR3 plus reference TRBV30 and TRBJ2-6, the full variable domain is SQTIHQWPATLVQPVGSPLSLECTVEGTSNPNLYWYRQAAGRGLQLLFYSVGIGQISSEVPQNLSASRPQDRQFILSSKKLLLSDSGFYLCAWSRDNSGANVLTFGAGSRLTVL.

This sequence joins TRBV18 and TRBJ2-1; 8 bases fit TRBD1. The CDR3 is 13 residues long. The V and J ends lost 3 bases and 8 bases, in that order; junction bases with no gene match: 3. Germline V lookup: CDR1 KGHSH, CDR2 LQKENI. CDR3 bases: TGTGCCAGCTCACCGACAGGGGTGGATGAGCAGTTCTTC. This codes for CASSPTGVDEQFF. Supplemented by reference TRBV18 and TRBJ2-1, the full variable domain reads NAGVMQNPRHLVRRRGQEARLRCSPMKGHSHVYWYRQLPEEGLKFMVYLQKENIIDESGMPKERFSAEFPKEGPSILRIQQVVRGDSAAYFCASSPTGVDEQFFGPGTRLTVL.

The chain is built from TRBV28 and TRBJ1-6, with D hard to call. With 3 bases removed from V and 19 bases from J, the gap between germline ends came to 19 bases. CDR3 size: 13 residues. The germline V gene has CDR1 MDHEN and CDR2 SYDVKM. CDR3 bases: TGTGCCAGCAGTTTGCAGGTTCCCTCTACTTTACACTTT. Protein sequence: CASSLQVPSTLHF.

The genes are TRBV28 and TRBJ1-6; a possible D gene is TRBD1 (6 bases). Germline V gene sequence: CDR1 MDHEN, CDR2 SYDVKM. The CDR3 length is 14 residues. V was clipped by 2 bases and J by 8 bases, with 10 bases between them. The CDR3 DNA reads TGTGCCAGCAGTTTAACACAGGGACATTCACCCCTCCACTTT. This sequence encodes CASSLTQGHSPLHF.

The rearrangement links TRBV6-6 to TRBJ1-5; D gene unclear. The germline V gene encodes CDR1 MNHNY and CDR2 SVGAGI (reference sequence). The CDR3 loop spans 13 amino acids. V shed 4 bases and J shed 7 bases, with 11 bases lying between them. The CDR3 DNA sequence: TGTGCCAGCAGTTGGGGTCTAGGGCAGCCCCAGCATTTT. Translation: CASSWGLGQPQHF.

This chain links TRBV5-4 with TRBJ1-1, with TRBD1 identical over 9 bases. Trimming cost V 7 bases and J 5 bases; bases outside gene matches: 6. CDR3 length: 13 residues. Germline CDR1 and CDR2: SGHNT and YYREEE (reference sequence). This chain's CDR3 is CASLQGAGTEAFF. CDR3 nucleotides: TGTGCCAGCTTACAGGGGGCAGGTACTGAAGCTTTCTTT.

This clone was counted at least ten times. V gene TRBV7-2 combines with J gene TRBJ1-1, with TRBD1 identical over 7 bases. The CDR3 has 13 residues. After removal of 2 bases from V and 5 bases from J, the junction contained 2 bases not matched to a gene. Germline V gene sequence: CDR1 SGHTA, CDR2 FQGNSA. In DNA, the CDR3 is TGTGCCAGCAGCTTAATACAGGGGACTGAAGCTTTCTTT. Translating gives CASSLIQGTEAFF.

The chain has TRBV7-2 and TRBJ1-2, with 7 bases aligning to TRBD1. Losses at the gene ends were 2 bases for V and 4 bases for J; bases not matched to a gene: 4. The CDR3 has 14 residues. CDR1 is SGHTA, CDR2 FQGNSA, per germline. CDR3 sequence (DNA): TGTGCCAGCAGCTTACCGGGGGACAGCTATGGCTACACCTTC. It translates to CASSLPGDSYGYTF.

The V gene is TRBV6-1, the J gene TRBJ2-7; 8 bases align to TRBD2. Germline CDR1 is MNHNS and CDR2 is SASEGT. The junction had 0 bases not matched to a gene; V was cut back by 5 bases and J by 3 bases. The CDR3 has 12 residues. The CDR3, as DNA: TGTGCCAGCAGTACTAGCGGCTACGAGCAGTACTTC. It yields the protein CASSTSGYEQYF.

This clone occurred once. This chain connects TRBV9 to TRBJ2-7; 9 bases are shared with TRBD2. The germline gives CDR1 SGDLS, CDR2 YYNGEE. The CDR3 has 15 residues. The junction had 4 bases not matched to a gene; V was cut back by 0 bases and J by 3 bases. CDR3 loop: CASSVAGGGGYEQYF. Written as DNA, the CDR3 is TGTGCCAGCAGCGTAGCGGGCGGGGGGGGCTACGAGCAGTACTTC. The whole variable domain, remainder taken from reference TRBV9 and TRBJ2-7, is DSGVTQTPKHLITATGQRVTLRCSPRSGDLSVYWYQQSLDQGLQFLIQYYNGEERAKGNILERFSAQQFPDLHSELNLSSLELGDSALYFCASSVAGGGGYEQYFGPGTRLTVT.

V is TRBV19 and J is TRBJ2-3; D may be TRBD1 or TRBD2 (6 bases each). The germline CDR1 and CDR2 sequences are LNHDA and SQIVND (reference sequence). Trimming shortened V by 1 base and J by 0 bases, and 11 bases separated the two germline ends. This CDR3 contains 16 residues. DNA for the CDR3: TGTGCCAGTAGTATAGCCCTAGGGGGGAGCACAGATACGCAGTATTTT. Translated: CASSIALGGSTDTQYF.

The chain recombines TRBV7-3 with TRBJ1-2; 7 positions match TRBD1. Germline CDR1 is SGHTA and CDR2 is FQGTGA. This CDR3 is built from 14 residues. V was pared by 3 bases and J by 4 bases, with 5 bases of the junction left unmatched. CDR3 coding DNA: TGTGCCAGCAGCTTGGCAGGGGGACCCTATGGCTACACCTTC. Protein product: CASSLAGGPYGYTF.

V usage is TRBV7-9 and J usage is TRBJ2-5, with 7 bases fitting TRBD2. Per germline, CDR1 SEHNR and CDR2 FQNEAQ (reference sequence). Trimming removed 3 bases from V and 3 bases from J; junction bases left unmatched: 4. The CDR3 contains 14 residues. The CDR3 coding sequence is TGTGCCAGCAGCTTCCAGCGGGGCGAAGAGACCCAGTACTTC. Translated, it gives CASSFQRGEETQYF.

This clone appeared once. The genes are TRBV11-2 and TRBJ2-7; 11 bases fit TRBD2. The CDR3 is made up of 14 amino acids. Losses at the gene ends were 3 bases for V and 7 bases for J; bases not matched to a gene: 5. Germline CDR1 reads SGHAT; CDR2 reads FQNNGV. The CDR3 nucleotides read TGTGCCAGCAGCTTGACTAGCGGGACGGGGGAGCAGTACTTC. This encodes CASSLTSGTGEQYF.

This chain connects TRBV21-1 to TRBJ1-3. TRBV21-1 is a pseudogene locus. This CDR3 is 16 amino acids long. The CDR3 reads CASSPRSGPSGNTIYF. CDR3 DNA sequence: TGTGCCAGCAGCCCCCGTTCGGGCCCCTCTGGAAACACCATATATTTT.